This TCR beta chain was identified during a study of blood T cell repertoires in COVID-19. Study information: Donors in the United States, Italy and Spain gave samples during acute or convalescent COVID-19. From T cells, B-cell-depleted T cells, or PBMCs came the material, which was cDNA or gDNA.

Per the authors' pipeline: From reference gene primer amplification, estimates of nucleated cell counts were derived. The assay was immunoSEQ multiplex PCR, and TCRdb's table has in-frame clones only and misses some. V and J calls and clone size come straight from that table; D and trimming were deduced from the DNA. The data contain under 200,000 clones, 88% of them seen just once; the ten biggest clones take up 2.1%. Germline CDR1 is LGHDT and CDR2 is YNNKEL (reference sequence). This CDR3 is built from 15 residues. With 4 bases removed from V and 4 bases from J, the gap between germline ends came to 16 bases.

The V call is TRBV3-1 (or the pseudogene TRBV3-2), the J call TRBJ1-2, with D unclear. The sequence was obtained from a man between 65 and 80 years old with active or convalescent COVID-19. Material for sequencing was peripheral blood. CDR3 amino acids: CASSPLPQALYGYTF. In nucleotides, the CDR3 is TGTGCCAGCAGCCCCCTTCCTCAGGCGCTCTATGGCTACACCTTC.